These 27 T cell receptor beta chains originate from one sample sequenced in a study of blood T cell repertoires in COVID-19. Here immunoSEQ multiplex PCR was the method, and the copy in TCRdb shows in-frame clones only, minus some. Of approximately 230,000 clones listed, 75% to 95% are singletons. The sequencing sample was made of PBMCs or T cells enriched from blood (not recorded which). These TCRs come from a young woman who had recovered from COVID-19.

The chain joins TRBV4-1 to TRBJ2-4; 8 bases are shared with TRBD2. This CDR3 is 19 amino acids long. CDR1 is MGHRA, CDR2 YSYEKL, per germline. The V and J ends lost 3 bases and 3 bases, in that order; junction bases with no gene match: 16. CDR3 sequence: CASSHYDGRASRDKNIQYF. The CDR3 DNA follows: TGCGCCAGCAGCCATTACGACGGGAGGGCCTCCCGGGACAAAAACATTCAGTACTTC.

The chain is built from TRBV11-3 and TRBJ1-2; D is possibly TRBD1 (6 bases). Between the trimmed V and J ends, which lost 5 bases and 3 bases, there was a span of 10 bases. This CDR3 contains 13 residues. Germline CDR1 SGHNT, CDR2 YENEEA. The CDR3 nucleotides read TGTGCCAGCAGCCGGACAGAGGACTATGGCTACACCTTC. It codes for CASSRTEDYGYTF.

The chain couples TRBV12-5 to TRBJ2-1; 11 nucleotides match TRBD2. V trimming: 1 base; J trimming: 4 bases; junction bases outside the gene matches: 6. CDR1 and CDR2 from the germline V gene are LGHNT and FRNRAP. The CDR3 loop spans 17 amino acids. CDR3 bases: TGTGCTAGTGGTTTGGCACCTAGCGGGGGGCTATACAATGAGCAGTTCTTC. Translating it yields CASGLAPSGGLYNEQFF.

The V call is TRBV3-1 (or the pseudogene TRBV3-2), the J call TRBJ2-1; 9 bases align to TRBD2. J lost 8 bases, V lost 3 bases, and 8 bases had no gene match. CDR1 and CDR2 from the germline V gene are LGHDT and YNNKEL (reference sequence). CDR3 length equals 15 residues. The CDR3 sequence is CASSQRTSVIDEQFF. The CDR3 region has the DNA TGTGCCAGCAGCCAGAGGACTAGCGTAATCGATGAGCAGTTCTTC.

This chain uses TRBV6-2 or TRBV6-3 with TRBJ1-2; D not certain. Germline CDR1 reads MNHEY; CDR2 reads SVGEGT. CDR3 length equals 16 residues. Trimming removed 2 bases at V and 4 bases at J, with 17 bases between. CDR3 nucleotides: TGTGCCAGCAGTTACCCCCTCGTGGGGAGGTTCTATGGCTACACCTTC. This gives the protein CASSYPLVGRFYGYTF.

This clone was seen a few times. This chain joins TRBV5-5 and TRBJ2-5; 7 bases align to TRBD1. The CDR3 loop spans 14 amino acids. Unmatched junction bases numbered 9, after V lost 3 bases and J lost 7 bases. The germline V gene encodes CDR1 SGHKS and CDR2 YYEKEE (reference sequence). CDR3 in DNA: TGTGCCAGCAGCTCCAGGACAGGCGATGGGACCCAGTACTTC. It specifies CASSSRTGDGTQYF.

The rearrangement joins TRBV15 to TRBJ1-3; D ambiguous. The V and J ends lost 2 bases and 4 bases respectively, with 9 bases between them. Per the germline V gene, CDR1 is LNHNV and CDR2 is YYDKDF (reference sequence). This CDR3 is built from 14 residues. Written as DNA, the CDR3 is TGTGCCACCAGCAGAATCGGGTCGGGAAACACCATATATTTT. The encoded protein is CATSRIGSGNTIYF.

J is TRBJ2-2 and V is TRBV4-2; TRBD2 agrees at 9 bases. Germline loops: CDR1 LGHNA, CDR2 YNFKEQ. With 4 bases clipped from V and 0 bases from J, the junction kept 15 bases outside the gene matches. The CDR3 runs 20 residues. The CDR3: CASSLGTSLSGDANTGELFF. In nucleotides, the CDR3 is TGTGCCAGCAGCCTCGGGACTAGCCTATCGGGGGACGCGAACACCGGGGAGCTGTTTTTT.

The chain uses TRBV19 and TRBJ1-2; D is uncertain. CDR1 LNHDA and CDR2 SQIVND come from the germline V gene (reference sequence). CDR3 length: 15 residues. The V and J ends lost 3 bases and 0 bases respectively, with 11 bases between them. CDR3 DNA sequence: TGTGCCAGTAGTATCATTGCTATCACTAACTATGGCTACACCTTC. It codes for CASSIIAITNYGYTF.

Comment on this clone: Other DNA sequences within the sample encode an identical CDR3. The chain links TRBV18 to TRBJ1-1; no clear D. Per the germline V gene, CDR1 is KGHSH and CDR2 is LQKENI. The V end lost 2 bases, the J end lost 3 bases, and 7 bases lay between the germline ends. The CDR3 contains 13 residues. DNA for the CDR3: TGTGCCAGCTCACCATCCCGGGACACTGAAGCTTTCTTT. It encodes CASSPSRDTEAFF.

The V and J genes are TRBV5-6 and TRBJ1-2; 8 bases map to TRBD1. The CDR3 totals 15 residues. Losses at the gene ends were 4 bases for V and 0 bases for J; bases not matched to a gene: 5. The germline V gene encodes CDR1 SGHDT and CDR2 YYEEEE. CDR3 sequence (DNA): TGTGCCAGCAGCACCAGGGGGCATGCTAACTATGGCTACACCTTC. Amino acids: CASSTRGHANYGYTF.

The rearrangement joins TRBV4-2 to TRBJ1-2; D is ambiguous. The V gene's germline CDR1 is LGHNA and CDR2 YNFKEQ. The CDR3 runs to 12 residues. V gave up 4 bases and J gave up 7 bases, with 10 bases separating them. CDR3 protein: CASSRTTGGYTF. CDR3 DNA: TGTGCCAGCAGCCGGACTACTGGTGGCTACACCTTC.

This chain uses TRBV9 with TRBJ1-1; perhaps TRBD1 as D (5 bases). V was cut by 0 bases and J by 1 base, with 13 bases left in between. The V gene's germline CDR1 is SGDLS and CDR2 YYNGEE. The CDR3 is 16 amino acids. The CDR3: CASSVALGGTNTEAFF. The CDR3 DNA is TGTGCCAGCAGCGTAGCTCTTGGGGGGACGAACACTGAAGCTTTCTTT.

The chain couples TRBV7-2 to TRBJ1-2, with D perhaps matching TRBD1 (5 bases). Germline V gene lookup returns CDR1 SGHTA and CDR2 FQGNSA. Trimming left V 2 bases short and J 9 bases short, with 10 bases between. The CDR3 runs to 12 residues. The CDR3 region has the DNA TGTGCCAGCAGCTTATCCAGGGCTAGCTACACCTTC. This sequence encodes CASSLSRASYTF.

CDR3 nucleotides: TGTGCCAGCAGCCGGGACAGGGGTAGCTACGAGCAGTACTTC. Residues: CASSRDRGSYEQYF. The chain uses TRBV6-5 and TRBJ2-7; 10 bases agree with TRBD1. CDR3 length equals 14 residues. J gave up 3 bases and V 6 bases, and 5 bases lay outside the gene matches. Germline V gives CDR1 MNHEY, CDR2 SVGAGI.

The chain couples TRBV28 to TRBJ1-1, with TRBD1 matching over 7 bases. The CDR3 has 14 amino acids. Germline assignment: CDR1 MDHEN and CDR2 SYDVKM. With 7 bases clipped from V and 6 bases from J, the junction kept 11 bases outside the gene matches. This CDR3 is CASKTRQGLSEAFF. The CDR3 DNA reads TGTGCCAGCAAAACTCGACAGGGACTCTCTGAAGCTTTCTTT.

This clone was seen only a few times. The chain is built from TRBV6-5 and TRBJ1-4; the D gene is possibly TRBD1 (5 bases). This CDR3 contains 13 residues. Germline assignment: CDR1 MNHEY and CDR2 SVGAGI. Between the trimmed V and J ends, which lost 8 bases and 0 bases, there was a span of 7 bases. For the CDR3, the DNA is TGTGCCAGCGGACACCCAACTAATGAAAAACTGTTTTTT. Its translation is CASGHPTNEKLFF.

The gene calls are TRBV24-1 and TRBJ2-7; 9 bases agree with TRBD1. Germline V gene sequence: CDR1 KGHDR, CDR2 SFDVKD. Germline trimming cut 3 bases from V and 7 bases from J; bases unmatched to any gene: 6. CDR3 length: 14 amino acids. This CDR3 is CATSDNRGLVEQYF. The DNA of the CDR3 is TGTGCCACCAGTGATAACAGGGGGCTGGTGGAGCAGTACTTC.

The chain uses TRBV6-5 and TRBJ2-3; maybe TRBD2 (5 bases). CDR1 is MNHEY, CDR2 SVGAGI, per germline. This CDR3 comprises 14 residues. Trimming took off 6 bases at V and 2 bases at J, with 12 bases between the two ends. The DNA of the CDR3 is TGTGCCAGCAGGCAAGGACTCTCCACAGATACGCAGTATTTT. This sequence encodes CASRQGLSTDTQYF.

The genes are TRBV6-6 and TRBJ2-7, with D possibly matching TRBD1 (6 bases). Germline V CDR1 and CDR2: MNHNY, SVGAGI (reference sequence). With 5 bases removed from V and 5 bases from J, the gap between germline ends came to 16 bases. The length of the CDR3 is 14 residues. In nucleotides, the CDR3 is TGTGCCAGCAGTACCGGGGCAGGGGACCACGAGCAGTACTTC. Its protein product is CASSTGAGDHEQYF.

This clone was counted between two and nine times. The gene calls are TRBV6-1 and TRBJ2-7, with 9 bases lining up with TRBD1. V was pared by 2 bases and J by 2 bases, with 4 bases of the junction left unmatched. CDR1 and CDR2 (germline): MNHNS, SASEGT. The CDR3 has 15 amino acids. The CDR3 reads CASSERDRAAYEQYF. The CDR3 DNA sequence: TGTGCCAGCAGTGAACGGGACAGGGCGGCCTACGAGCAGTACTTC.

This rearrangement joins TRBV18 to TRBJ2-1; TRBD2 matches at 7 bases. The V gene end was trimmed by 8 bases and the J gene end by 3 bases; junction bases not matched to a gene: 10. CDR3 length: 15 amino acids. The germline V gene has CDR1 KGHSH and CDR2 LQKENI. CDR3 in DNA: TGTGCCAGCCGAATACCGGGAGGCGGCTACAATGAGCAGTTCTTC. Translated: CASRIPGGGYNEQFF. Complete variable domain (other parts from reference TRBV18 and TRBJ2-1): NAGVMQNPRHLVRRRGQEARLRCSPMKGHSHVYWYRQLPEEGLKFMVYLQKENIIDESGMPKERFSAEFPKEGPSILRIQQVVRGDSAAYFCASRIPGGGYNEQFFGPGTRLTVL.

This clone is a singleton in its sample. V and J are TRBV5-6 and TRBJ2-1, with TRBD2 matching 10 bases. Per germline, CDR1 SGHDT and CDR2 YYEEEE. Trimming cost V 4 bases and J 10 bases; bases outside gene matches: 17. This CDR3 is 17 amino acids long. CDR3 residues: CASSALRVGLASREQFF. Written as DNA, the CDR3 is TGTGCCAGCAGCGCCTTAAGGGTGGGACTAGCGTCGCGGGAGCAGTTCTTC.

This CDR3 is CASSLGDSHNEQFF. The DNA for the CDR3 is TGCGCCAGCAGCCTGGGGGACAGTCACAATGAGCAGTTCTTC. This chain joins TRBV5-1 and TRBJ2-1; 7 bases agree with TRBD1. The CDR3 runs to 14 residues. V was pared by 4 bases and J by 5 bases, with 6 bases of the junction left unmatched. Germline loops: CDR1 SGHRS, CDR2 YFSETQ. The variable domain in full, with the rest retrieved from reference TRBV5-1 and TRBJ2-1, is KAGVTQTPRYLIKTRGQQVTLSCSPISGHRSVSWYQQTPGQGLQFLFEYFSETQRNKGNFPGRFSGRQFSNSRSEMNVSTLELGDSALYLCASSLGDSHNEQFFGPGTRLTVL.

The CDR3 loop is CASSSAGVGTYEQYF. CDR3 nucleotides: TGCGCCAGCAGCTCCGCGGGGGTCGGTACCTACGAGCAGTACTTC. The rearrangement links TRBV5-1 to TRBJ2-7, with 7 bases that match TRBD2. J lost 2 bases, V lost 3 bases, and 8 bases had no gene match. The V gene's germline CDR1 is SGHRS and CDR2 YFSETQ. The CDR3 sequence is 15 residues long.

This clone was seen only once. CDR3 nucleotides: TGCAGCGTCGTCCCCGGGACACTTAGCACAGATACGCAGTATTTT. Protein: CSVVPGTLSTDTQYF. This chain links TRBV29-1 with TRBJ2-3; D possibly corresponds to TRBD1 (6 bases). V lost 6 bases and J 0 bases, leaving 16 bases between the germline ends. The CDR3 covers 15 residues. The germline CDR1 and CDR2 sequences are SQVTM and ANQGSEA.

Written as DNA, the CDR3 is TGTGCCAGCAGCTGGAGGGGCGATAATTCACCCCTCCACTTT. Amino acid sequence: CASSWRGDNSPLHF. V is TRBV27 and J is TRBJ1-6, with TRBD1 as a possible D gene (5 bases). This CDR3 region has 14 residues. CDR1 MNHEY and CDR2 SMNVEV come from the germline V gene (reference sequence). V dropped 6 bases and J dropped 5 bases, with 11 bases sitting between them.